This TCR beta chain was sequenced during a study of human CD8 memory T cell subsets. In each subset, RNA was taken from duplicate vials, each of 150,000 sorted CD8+ T cells. UMI-labeled 5' RACE was used, and it produced the TCR beta libraries. Reanalyzing the 5' RACE reads, TCRdb keeps one entry per CDR3 protein, without DNA. The sample totals 9,500 to 13,000 distinct CDR3 sequences. CDR1 and CDR2 from the germline V gene are WSHSY and SAAADI. This CDR3 is built from 15 residues. The rearrangement uses TRBV10-2 and TRBJ2-3. The sequenced sample consisted of CD8+ stem-like memory T cells (TSCM and TCM) sorted from PBMCs. Subset specified: stem-like memory CD8 T cells (TSTEM), CCR7+ PD-1- TIGIT-. This clonotype was obtained from a human donor in good health. CDR3 loop: CASSVVLSSTDTQYF.